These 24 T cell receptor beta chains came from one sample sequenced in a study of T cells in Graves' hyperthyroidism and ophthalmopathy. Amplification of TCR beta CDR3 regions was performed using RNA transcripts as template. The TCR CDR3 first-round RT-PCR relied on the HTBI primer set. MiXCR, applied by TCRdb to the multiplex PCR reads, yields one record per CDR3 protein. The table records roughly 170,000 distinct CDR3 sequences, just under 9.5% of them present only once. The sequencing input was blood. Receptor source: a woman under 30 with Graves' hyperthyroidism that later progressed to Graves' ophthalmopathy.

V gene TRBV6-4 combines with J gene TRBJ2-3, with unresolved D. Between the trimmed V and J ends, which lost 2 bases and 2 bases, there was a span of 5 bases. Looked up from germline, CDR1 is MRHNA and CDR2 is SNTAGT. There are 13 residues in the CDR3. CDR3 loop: CASSDGHTDTQYF. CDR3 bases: TGTGCCAGCAGTGACGGGCACACAGATACGCAGTATTTT.

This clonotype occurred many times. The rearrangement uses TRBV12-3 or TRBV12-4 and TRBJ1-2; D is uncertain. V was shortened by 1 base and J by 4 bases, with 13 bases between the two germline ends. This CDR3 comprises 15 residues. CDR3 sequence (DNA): TGTGCCAGCAGTTTAGTAATGGGCAGAGCCTATGGCTACACCTTC. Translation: CASSLVMGRAYGYTF.

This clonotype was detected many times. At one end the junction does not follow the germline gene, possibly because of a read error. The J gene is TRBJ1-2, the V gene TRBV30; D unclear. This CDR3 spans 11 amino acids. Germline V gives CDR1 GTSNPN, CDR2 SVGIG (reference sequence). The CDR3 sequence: CASSINYGYTF. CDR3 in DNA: TGTGCCTCGAGTATTAACTATGGCTACACCTTC.

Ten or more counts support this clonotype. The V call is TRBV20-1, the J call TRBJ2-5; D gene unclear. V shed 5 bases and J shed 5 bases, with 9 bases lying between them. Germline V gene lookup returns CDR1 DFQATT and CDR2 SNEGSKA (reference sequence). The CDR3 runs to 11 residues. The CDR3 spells CSALNRETQYF. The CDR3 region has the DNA TGCAGTGCTCTCAACCGGGAGACCCAGTACTTC.

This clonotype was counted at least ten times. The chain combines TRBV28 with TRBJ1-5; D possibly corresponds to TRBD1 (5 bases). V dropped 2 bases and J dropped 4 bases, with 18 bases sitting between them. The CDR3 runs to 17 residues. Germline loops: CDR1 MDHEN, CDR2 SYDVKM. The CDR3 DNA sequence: TGTGCCAGCAGTTTACGGCCCGGGGGTCGACGAAATCAGCCCCAGCATTTT. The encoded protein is CASSLRPGGRRNQPQHF. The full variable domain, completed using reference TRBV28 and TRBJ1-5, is DVKVTQSSRYLVKRTGEKVFLECVQDMDHENMFWYRQDPGLGLRLIYFSYDVKMKEKGDIPEGYSVSREKKERFSLILESASTNQTSMYLCASSLRPGGRRNQPQHFGDGTRLSIL.

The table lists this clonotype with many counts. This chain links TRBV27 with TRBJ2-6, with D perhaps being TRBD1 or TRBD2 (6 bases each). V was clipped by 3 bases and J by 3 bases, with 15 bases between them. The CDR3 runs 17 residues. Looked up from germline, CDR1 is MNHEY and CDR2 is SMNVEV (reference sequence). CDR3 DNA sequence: TGTGCCAGCAGTTTCTTCGGGGGCAGGGGTGGGGCCAACGTCCTGACTTTC. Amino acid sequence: CASSFFGGRGGANVLTF.

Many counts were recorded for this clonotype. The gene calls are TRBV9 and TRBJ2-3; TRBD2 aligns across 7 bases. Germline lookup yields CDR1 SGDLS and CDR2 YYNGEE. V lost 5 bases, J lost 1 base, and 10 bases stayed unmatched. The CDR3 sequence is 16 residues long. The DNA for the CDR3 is TGTGCCAGCAGGCCTCCCGGGACTACGGGCACAGATACGCAGTATTTT. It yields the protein CASRPPGTTGTDTQYF. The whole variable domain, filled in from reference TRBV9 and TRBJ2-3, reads DSGVTQTPKHLITATGQRVTLRCSPRSGDLSVYWYQQSLDQGLQFLIQYYNGEERAKGNILERFSAQQFPDLHSELNLSSLELGDSALYFCASRPPGTTGTDTQYFGPGTRLTVL.

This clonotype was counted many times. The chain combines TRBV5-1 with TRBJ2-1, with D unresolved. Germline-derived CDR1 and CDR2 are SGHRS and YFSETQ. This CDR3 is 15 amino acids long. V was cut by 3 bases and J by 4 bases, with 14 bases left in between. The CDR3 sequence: CASSSPPDLYNEQFF. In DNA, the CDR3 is TGCGCCAGCAGCTCCCCCCCGGACCTTTACAATGAGCAGTTCTTC.

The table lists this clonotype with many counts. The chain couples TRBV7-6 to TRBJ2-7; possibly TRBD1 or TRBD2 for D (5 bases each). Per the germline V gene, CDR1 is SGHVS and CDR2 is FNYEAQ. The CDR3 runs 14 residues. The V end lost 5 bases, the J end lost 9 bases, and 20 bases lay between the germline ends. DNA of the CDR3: TGTGCCAGCAGCGACCAGATGCTTTTAGGGACGCAGTACTTC. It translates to CASSDQMLLGTQYF.

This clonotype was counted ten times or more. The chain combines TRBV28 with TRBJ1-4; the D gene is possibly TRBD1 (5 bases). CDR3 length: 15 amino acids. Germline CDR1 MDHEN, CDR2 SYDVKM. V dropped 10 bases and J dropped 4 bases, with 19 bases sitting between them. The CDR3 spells CATSLTGTVNEKLFF. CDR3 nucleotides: TGTGCCACCTCACTTACCGGGACTGTTAATGAAAAACTGTTTTTT.

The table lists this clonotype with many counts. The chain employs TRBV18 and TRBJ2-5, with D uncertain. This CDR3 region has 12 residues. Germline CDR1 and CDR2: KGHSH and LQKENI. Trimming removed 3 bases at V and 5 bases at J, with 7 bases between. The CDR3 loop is CASSPVRETQYF. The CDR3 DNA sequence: TGTGCCAGCTCACCTGTGAGGGAGACCCAGTACTTC. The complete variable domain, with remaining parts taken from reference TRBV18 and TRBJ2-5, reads NAGVMQNPRHLVRRRGQEARLRCSPMKGHSHVYWYRQLPEEGLKFMVYLQKENIIDESGMPKERFSAEFPKEGPSILRIQQVVRGDSAAYFCASSPVRETQYFGPGTRLLVL.

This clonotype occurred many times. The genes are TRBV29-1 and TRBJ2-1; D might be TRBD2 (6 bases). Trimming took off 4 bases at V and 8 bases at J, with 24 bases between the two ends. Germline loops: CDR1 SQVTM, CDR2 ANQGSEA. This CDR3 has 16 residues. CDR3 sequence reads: CSVGVQLEGAWDEQFF. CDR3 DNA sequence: TGCAGCGTTGGGGTCCAACTGGAGGGAGCATGGGATGAGCAGTTCTTC.

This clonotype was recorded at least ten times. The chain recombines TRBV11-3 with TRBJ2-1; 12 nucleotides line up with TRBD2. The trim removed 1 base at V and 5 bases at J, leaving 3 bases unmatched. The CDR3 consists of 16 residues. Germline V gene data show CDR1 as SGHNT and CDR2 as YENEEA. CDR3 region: CASSLATSGSDNEQFF. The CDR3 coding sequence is TGTGCCAGCAGCTTAGCGACTAGCGGGAGCGACAATGAGCAGTTCTTC. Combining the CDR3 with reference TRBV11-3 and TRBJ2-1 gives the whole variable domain EAGVVQSPRYKIIEKKQPVAFWCNPISGHNTLYWYLQNLGQGPELLIRYENEEAVDDSQLPKDRFSAERLKGVDSTLKIQPAELGDSAVYLCASSLATSGSDNEQFFGPGTRLTVL.

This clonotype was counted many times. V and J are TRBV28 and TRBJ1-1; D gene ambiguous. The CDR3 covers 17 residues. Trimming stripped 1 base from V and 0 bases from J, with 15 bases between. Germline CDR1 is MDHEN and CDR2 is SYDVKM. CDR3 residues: CASSLFSVVVMNTEAFF. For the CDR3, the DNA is TGTGCCAGCAGTTTATTCAGTGTGGTTGTCATGAACACTGAAGCTTTCTTT.

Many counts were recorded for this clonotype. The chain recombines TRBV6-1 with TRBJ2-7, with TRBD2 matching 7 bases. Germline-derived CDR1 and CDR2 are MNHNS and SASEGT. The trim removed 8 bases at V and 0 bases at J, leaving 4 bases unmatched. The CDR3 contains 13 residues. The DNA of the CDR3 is TGTGCCAGCCGGCGGGGGAGCTCCTACGAGCAGTACTTC. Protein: CASRRGSSYEQYF.

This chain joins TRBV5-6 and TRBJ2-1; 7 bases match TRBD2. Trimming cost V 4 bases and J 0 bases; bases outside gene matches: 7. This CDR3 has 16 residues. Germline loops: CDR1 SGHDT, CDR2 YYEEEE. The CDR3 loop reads CASSVPGGGSYNEQFF. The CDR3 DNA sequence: TGTGCCAGCAGCGTCCCGGGCGGGGGCTCCTACAATGAGCAGTTCTTC.

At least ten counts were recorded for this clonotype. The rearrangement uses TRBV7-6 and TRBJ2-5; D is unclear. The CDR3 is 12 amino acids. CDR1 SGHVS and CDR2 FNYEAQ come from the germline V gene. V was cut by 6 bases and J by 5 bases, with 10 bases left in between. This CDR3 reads CASSNQWETQYF. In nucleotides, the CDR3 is TGTGCCAGCAGTAACCAATGGGAGACCCAGTACTTC.

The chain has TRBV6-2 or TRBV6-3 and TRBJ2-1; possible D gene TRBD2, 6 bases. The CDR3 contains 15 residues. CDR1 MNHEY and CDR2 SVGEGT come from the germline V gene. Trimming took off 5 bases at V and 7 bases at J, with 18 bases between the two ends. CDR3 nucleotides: TGTGCCAGCAGTACTAGCCGGGGCCATCCAAATGAGCAGTTCTTC. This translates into CASSTSRGHPNEQFF.

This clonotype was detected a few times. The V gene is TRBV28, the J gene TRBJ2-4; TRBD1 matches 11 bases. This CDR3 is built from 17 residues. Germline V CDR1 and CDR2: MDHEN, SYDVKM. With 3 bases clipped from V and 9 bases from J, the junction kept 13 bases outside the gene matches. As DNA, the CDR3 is TGTGCCAGCAGTTTTGTGGACAGGGGGCGCGGGGAGAGCATTCAGTACTTC. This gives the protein CASSFVDRGRGESIQYF.

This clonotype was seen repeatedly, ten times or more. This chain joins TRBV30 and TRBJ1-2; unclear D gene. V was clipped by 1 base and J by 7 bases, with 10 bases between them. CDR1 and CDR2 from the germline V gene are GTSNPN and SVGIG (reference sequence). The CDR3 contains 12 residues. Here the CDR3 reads CAWSGGRLGYTF. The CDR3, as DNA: TGTGCCTGGAGTGGAGGTCGTCTTGGCTACACCTTC.

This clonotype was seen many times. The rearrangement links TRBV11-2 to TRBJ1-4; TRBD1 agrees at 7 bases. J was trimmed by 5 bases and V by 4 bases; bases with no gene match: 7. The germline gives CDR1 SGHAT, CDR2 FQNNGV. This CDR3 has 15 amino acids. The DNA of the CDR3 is TGTGCCAGCAGCTCTACCGGGACAGCGAATGAAAAACTGTTTTTT. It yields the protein CASSSTGTANEKLFF.

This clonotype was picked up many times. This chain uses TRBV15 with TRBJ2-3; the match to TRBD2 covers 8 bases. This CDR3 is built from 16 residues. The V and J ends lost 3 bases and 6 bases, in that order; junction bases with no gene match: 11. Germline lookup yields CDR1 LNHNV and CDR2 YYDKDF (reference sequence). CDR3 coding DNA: TGTGCCACCAGCAGGCCGTGGAGCGGGAGCTCTGATACGCAGTATTTT. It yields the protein CATSRPWSGSSDTQYF.

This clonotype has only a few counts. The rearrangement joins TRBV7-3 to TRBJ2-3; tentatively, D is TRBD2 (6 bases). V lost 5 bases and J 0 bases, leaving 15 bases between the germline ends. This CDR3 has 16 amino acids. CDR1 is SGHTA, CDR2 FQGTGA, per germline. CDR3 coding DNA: TGTGCCAGCAGCCCAGGGACTTCCTTTAGCACAGATACGCAGTATTTT. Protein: CASSPGTSFSTDTQYF.

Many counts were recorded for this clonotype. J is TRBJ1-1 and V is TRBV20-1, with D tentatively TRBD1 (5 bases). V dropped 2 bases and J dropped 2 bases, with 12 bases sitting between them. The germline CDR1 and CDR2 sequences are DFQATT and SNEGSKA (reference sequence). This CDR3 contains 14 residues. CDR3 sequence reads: CSARLGGRNTEAFF. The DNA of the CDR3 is TGCAGTGCTAGACTCGGGGGGAGAAACACTGAAGCTTTCTTT.